The sequence of this T cell receptor (beta chain) was determined in a study of regulatory T cells in long-lasting Graves disease. About the study: Graves' disease counted as persistent after over 5 years of antithyroid drugs with positive TSH receptor antibodies.

Germline lookup yields CDR1 SNHLY and CDR2 FYNNEI. This CDR3 contains 15 residues. Trimming at V came to 7 bases and at J to 1 base, leaving 7 bases not matched to a gene. The authors built TCR beta libraries using iRepertoire HTBI primers and Arm-PCR of CDR3 regions. Per the original methods: Gene usage covered over 55 TRBV and around 15 TRBJ segments. TCRdb ran MiXCR on the multiplex PCR reads and lists one entry per CDR3 protein. The V and J calls were determined by TCRdb, not by the authors. This table holds 350,000 to 450,000 distinct CDR3 sequences, 20% to 25% found once. Study-level findings and limits: Favored gene segments in persistent disease were TRBV28, TRBJ1-2 and TRBJ2-5.

As to time point: persistent/refractory GD, antithyroid drugs over 5 years with positive TRAb. From PBMCs, RNA was extracted and then used to make the TCR library. Patients were enrolled at an endocrinology department in Xi'an, China. This clonotype was counted at least ten times. The antigen is unknown. The chain joins TRBV2 to TRBJ2-7; 10 bases are a match to TRBD1. The sequence was collected from a middle-aged woman with Graves disease. This material consisted of peripheral blood mononuclear cells (PBMCs), taken when the disease was refractory, from a patient treated with antithyroid drugs. The chain's CDR3 is CASMKGQGTSYEQYF. The CDR3 DNA follows: TGTGCCAGCATGAAGGGACAGGGGACTTCCTACGAGCAGTACTTC.